These 10 T cell receptor beta chains were sequenced from one sample in a study of tissue T cells after allogeneic stem cell transplantation. Profiled with immunoSEQ multiplex PCR; TCRdb holds only in-frame clones, not every one. This sample has 9,500 to 15,000 clones, with approximately 70% found just once. The specimen comprised tissue from the right colon, sampled at autopsy. The source of these receptors is a woman between 18 and 50 years old with breast cancer.

The chain joins TRBV14 to TRBJ2-7; no clear D. The CDR3 totals 16 residues. Trimming took off 2 bases at V and 2 bases at J, with 16 bases between the two ends. CDR1 SGHDN and CDR2 FVKESK come from the germline V gene. This CDR3 is CASSQSLQYRAYEQYF. DNA of the CDR3: TGTGCCAGCAGCCAAAGTCTCCAATATAGGGCCTACGAGCAGTACTTC.

The J gene is TRBJ2-5, the V gene TRBV12-3 or TRBV12-4; no reliable D call. Trimming took 4 bases from V and 10 from J, leaving 10 bases between them. The length of the CDR3 is 11 residues. As DNA, the CDR3 is TGTGCCAGCAGTTCCCTTCTGGGCCAGTACTTC. This sequence encodes CASSSLLGQYF.

The DNA of the CDR3 is TGTGCCACCAGTGACTCAGGTGCGGGGAATGGGAAACTGTTTTTT. Translated: CATSDSGAGNGKLFF. The V call is TRBV24-1, the J call TRBJ1-4; D ambiguous. V shed 4 bases and J shed 11 bases, with 19 bases lying between them. Per the germline V gene, CDR1 is KGHDR and CDR2 is SFDVKD. The CDR3 loop spans 15 amino acids.

The gene calls are TRBV14 and TRBJ2-7; TRBD2 aligns across 7 bases. The CDR3 loop spans 17 amino acids. Germline CDR1 reads SGHDN; CDR2 reads FVKESK. The V gene end was trimmed by 2 bases and the J gene end by 7 bases; junction bases not matched to a gene: 17. CDR3 amino acids: CASSQLTGTTYLREQYF. DNA of the CDR3: TGTGCCAGCAGCCAATTGACCGGGACTACTTATTTGCGAGAGCAGTACTTC.

The CDR3 loop is CASSQETAAFYGYTF. DNA for the CDR3: TGCGCCAGCAGCCAAGAAACCGCAGCCTTCTATGGCTACACCTTC. The genes are TRBV4-3 and TRBJ1-2; D ambiguous. V was shortened by 0 bases and J by 4 bases, with 12 bases between the two germline ends. The CDR3 extends over 15 amino acids. Germline CDR1 is LGHNA and CDR2 is YSLEER.

The CDR3 region is CASSLQDGTDTQYF. CDR3 nucleotides: TGCGCCAGCAGCTTGCAGGACGGCACAGATACGCAGTATTTT. The chain carries TRBV5-1 and TRBJ2-3; D call uncertain. The V gene's germline CDR1 is SGHRS and CDR2 YFSETQ. This CDR3 contains 14 residues. The V gene lost 1 base and the J gene lost 1 base, with 7 bases spanning the gap.

A few counts support this clone. The rearrangement links TRBV4-2 to TRBJ2-3; 8 nucleotides agree with TRBD1. After removal of 2 bases from V and 1 base from J, the junction contained 8 bases not matched to a gene. The CDR3 is 17 amino acids. Germline V gene lookup returns CDR1 LGHNA and CDR2 YNFKEQ. The CDR3 here is CASSQRVGQGRTDTQYF. The CDR3 DNA reads TGTGCCAGCAGCCAACGCGTCGGACAGGGACGCACAGATACGCAGTATTTT.

The chain joins TRBV19 to TRBJ2-7; TRBD2 matches at 10 bases. Germline assignment: CDR1 LNHDA and CDR2 SQIVND (reference sequence). Trimming cost V 5 bases and J 3 bases; bases outside gene matches: 10. The CDR3 has 16 amino acids. The chain's CDR3 is CASSSQAGGPNYEQYF. In DNA form, the CDR3 reads TGTGCCAGTAGTTCTCAAGCGGGGGGGCCGAACTACGAGCAGTACTTC. The whole variable domain, filled in from reference TRBV19 and TRBJ2-7, reads DGGITQSPKYLFRKEGQNVTLSCEQNLNHDAMYWYRQDPGQGLRLIYYSQIVNDFQKGDIAEGYSVSREKKESFPLTVTSAQKNPTAFYLCASSSQAGGPNYEQYFGPGTRLTVT.

The V gene is TRBV5-4, the J gene TRBJ2-7, with D possibly matching TRBD2 (6 bases). V gave up 4 bases and J gave up 7 bases, with 21 bases separating them. Germline V CDR1 and CDR2: SGHNT, YYREEE (reference sequence). CDR3 length: 15 amino acids. CDR3 sequence: CASSPSGGLLREQYF. CDR3 coding DNA: TGTGCCAGCAGCCCATCCGGGGGACTCTTAAGGGAGCAGTACTTC.

The chain has TRBV6-2 or TRBV6-3 and TRBJ2-7; 9 bases map to TRBD2. The germline gives CDR1 MNHEY, CDR2 SVGEGT. V shed 6 bases, J shed 1 base, and the junction held 7 bases outside the gene matches. The CDR3 runs to 15 residues. In DNA, the CDR3 is TGTGCCAGCAGCCCGACTAGCGGTTATTCCTACGAGCAGTACTTC. Translation gives CASSPTSGYSYEQYF.